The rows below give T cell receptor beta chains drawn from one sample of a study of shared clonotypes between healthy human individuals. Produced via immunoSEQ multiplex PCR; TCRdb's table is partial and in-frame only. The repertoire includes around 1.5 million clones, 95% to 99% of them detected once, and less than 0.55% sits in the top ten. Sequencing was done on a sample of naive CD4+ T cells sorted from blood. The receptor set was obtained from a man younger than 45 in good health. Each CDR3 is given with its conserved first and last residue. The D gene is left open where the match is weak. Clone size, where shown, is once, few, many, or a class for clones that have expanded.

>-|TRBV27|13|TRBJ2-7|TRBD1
TGTGCCAGCAGGCGACAGGGGGCCTACGAGCAGTACTTC
CASRRQGAYEQYF
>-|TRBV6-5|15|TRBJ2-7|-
TGTGCCAGCAGTTACTCGTCGGGCCTATCCTACGAGCAGTACTTC
CASSYSSGLSYEQYF
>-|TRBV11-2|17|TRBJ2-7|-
TGTGCCAGCAGCTTAGTTCTTAATGCGGCGGGGGCCGCCGAGCAGTACTTC
CASSLVLNAAGAAEQYF
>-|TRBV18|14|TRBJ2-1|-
TGTGCCAGCTCACTCAGGTTACAGGATCATGAGCAGTTCTTC
CASSLRLQDHEQFF
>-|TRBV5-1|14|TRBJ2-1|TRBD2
TGCGCCAGCAGCACAGGACTAGCGGGGGGTGAGCAGTTCTTC
CASSTGLAGGEQFF
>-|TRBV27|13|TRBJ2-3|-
TGTGCCAGCAGTTTAGGTCGTACAGATACGCAGTATTTT
CASSLGRTDTQYF
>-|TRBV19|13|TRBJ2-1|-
TGTGCCAGTAGGGGGGGCGCCAGCAATGAGCAGTTCTTC
CASRGGASNEQFF
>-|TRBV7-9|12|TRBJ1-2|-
TGTGCCAGCAGCTTCGGGGAAGGGGGCTACACCTTC
CASSFGEGGYTF
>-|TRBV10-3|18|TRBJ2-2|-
TGTGCCATCAGTGACCCGGCCCGCGGAGGGGAGAGCACCGGGGAGCTGTTTTTT
CAISDPARGGESTGELFF
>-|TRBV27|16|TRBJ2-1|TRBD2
TGTGCCAGCAGTTTATTGGGACTAGCGGTCAACAATGAGCAGTTCTTC
CASSLLGLAVNNEQFF
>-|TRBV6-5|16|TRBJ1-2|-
TGTGCCAGCAGTTACTTACGGCTGGGGATTATGGATGGCTACACCTTC
CASSYLRLGIMDGYTF
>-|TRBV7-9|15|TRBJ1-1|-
TGTGCCAGCAGCTTAGTGCGGGAAGCGAACACTGAAGCTTTCTTT
CASSLVREANTEAFF
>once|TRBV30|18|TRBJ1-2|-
TGTGCCTGGACCATAGGGATCTTACAGGGAGGAACGGTATATGGCTACACCTTC
CAWTIGILQGGTVYGYTF
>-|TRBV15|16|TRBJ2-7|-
TGTGCCACCAGCAGAGGAGTGGCAGGGGACCCCTACGAGCAGTACTTC
CATSRGVAGDPYEQYF
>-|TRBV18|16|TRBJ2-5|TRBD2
TGTGCCAGCTCACCACTAGTGGCTAGCGGGAGTGAGACCCAGTACTTC
CASSPLVASGSETQYF
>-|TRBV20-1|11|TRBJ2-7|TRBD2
TGCAGTGCGGGGACTAGGATTGAGCAGTACTTC
CSAGTRIEQYF